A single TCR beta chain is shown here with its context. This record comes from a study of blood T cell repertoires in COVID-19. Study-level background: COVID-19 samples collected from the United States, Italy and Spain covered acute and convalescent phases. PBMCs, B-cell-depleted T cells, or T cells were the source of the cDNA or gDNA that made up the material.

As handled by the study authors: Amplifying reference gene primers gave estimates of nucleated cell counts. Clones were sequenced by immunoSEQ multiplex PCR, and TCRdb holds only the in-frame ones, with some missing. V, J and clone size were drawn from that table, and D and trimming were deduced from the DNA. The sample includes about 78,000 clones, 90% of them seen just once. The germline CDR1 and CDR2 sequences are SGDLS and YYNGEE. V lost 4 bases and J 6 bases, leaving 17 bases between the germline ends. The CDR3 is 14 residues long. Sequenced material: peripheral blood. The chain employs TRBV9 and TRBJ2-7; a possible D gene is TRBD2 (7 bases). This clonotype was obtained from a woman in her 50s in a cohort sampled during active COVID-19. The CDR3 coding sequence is TGTGCCAGCAGCCCGCCGGGGGGCTGGTCCGAGCAGTACTTC. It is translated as CASSPPGGWSEQYF.